The clone carrying this T cell receptor beta chain occurred a few times. Its cognate antigen is unknown. The record originates from a study of cytotoxic CD8 clonotypes in ibrutinib-treated CLL. Findings and limits, study-wide: Public clonotypes were rare and shrank or held steady on treatment.

This CDR3 has 10 amino acids. The germline CDR1 and CDR2 sequences are DFQATT and SNEGSKA (reference sequence). Trimming cost V 6 bases and J 7 bases, with 9 bases left between them. The authors obtained roughly 2 micrograms of genomic DNA from cryopreserved PBMCs for TCR beta libraries. Target depth was 1 in 200,000 to 1 in 1 million T cells, about 10x per clonotype. Assay used: immunoSEQ multiplex PCR; TCRdb lists only in-frame clones, some missing. The data show fewer than 25,000 clones, around 75% seen once. Sample: PBMCs, taken after 24 months of ibrutinib treatment. J is TRBJ2-5 and V is TRBV20-1; no reliable D call. This sequence was found in a human donor with chronic lymphocytic leukemia. CDR3: CSAHWATQYF. The CDR3 DNA follows: TGCAGTGCCCACTGGGCGACCCAGTACTTC.